One sample yielded the 20 T cell receptor beta chains listed below, sequenced in a study of T cell clones after liver transplantation. The repertoire was sequenced with immunoSEQ multiplex PCR; TCRdb's copy has only in-frame clones and lacks some. The sample shows about 100,000 clones, around 83% of them seen only once. The sequenced sample was CD4+ T cells from blood, obtained before liver transplant. The source is a human donor who received a liver transplant.

This CDR3 reads CPPRFYEQYF. Written as DNA, the CDR3 is TGTCCCCCCCGTTTTTACGAGCAGTACTTC. This chain connects TRBV28 to TRBJ2-7; D unclear. The germline gives CDR1 MDHEN, CDR2 SYDVKM. The CDR3 extends over 10 amino acids.

The chain combines TRBV4-1 with TRBJ1-1, with a tentative D call TRBD1 (6 bases). Germline CDR1 and CDR2: MGHRA and YSYEKL. The CDR3 runs to 16 residues. The V end was cut by 1 base, the J end by 3 bases, with 15 bases between. The CDR3 DNA follows: TGCGCCAGCAGCCAAGGGCAGGGGAGAAAGGACACTGAAGCTTTCTTT. Amino acids: CASSQGQGRKDTEAFF.

The chain combines TRBV9 with TRBJ1-5, with 10 bases aligning to TRBD1. The V and J ends lost 3 bases and 8 bases, in that order; junction bases with no gene match: 11. Germline CDR1 reads SGDLS; CDR2 reads YYNGEE. The CDR3 contains 16 residues. DNA of the CDR3: TGTGCCAGCAGCGCGACAGGGGGCGTATCTTTAGAGCCCCAGCATTTT. Encoded protein: CASSATGGVSLEPQHF.

The chain carries TRBV19 and TRBJ1-5, with D hard to call. V lost 3 bases, J lost 0 bases, and 18 bases lay in between. Germline-derived CDR1 and CDR2 are LNHDA and SQIVND (reference sequence). The length of the CDR3 is 18 residues. The CDR3, as DNA: TGTGCCAGTAGTATTCGGGTCACTTTCCCGACTAGCAATCAGCCCCAGCATTTT. It translates to CASSIRVTFPTSNQPQHF.

The J gene is TRBJ2-7, the V gene TRBV18, with 8 bases that match TRBD1. The CDR3 extends over 14 amino acids. Germline assignment: CDR1 KGHSH and CDR2 LQKENI. The junction had 9 bases not matched to a gene; V was cut back by 6 bases and J by 5 bases. The CDR3, as DNA: TGTGCCAGCTCCCAGACAGGGGCTAACGACGAGCAGTACTTC. Translation gives CASSQTGANDEQYF.

The gene calls are TRBV2 and TRBJ1-5, with D perhaps matching TRBD1 (6 bases). This CDR3 is 16 amino acids long. Germline V gives CDR1 SNHLY, CDR2 FYNNEI. Trimming shortened V by 6 bases and J by 1 base, and 16 bases separated the two germline ends. The CDR3 nucleotides read TGTGCCAGCAGGCAGACAGGCCCTGGGAGCAATCAGCCCCAGCATTTT. Translated: CASRQTGPGSNQPQHF.

The gene calls are TRBV5-4 and TRBJ2-5; the match to TRBD2 covers 9 bases. The V and J ends lost 4 bases and 5 bases, in that order; junction bases with no gene match: 12. Looked up from germline, CDR1 is SGHNT and CDR2 is YYREEE (reference sequence). This CDR3 contains 16 residues. The CDR3 region has the DNA TGTGCCAGCAGCCCGGGAGGTAGCGGGAGTCGGGAGACCCAGTACTTC. Amino acids: CASSPGGSGSRETQYF.

This clone is classed as medium-sized. The rearrangement uses TRBV9 and TRBJ1-1, with 7 bases matching TRBD1. CDR3 length equals 12 residues. V was pared by 0 bases and J by 11 bases, with 4 bases of the junction left unmatched. Germline values: CDR1 SGDLS, CDR2 YYNGEE. The CDR3 spells CASSVGEGAAFF. The CDR3 region has the DNA TGTGCCAGCAGCGTAGGGGAGGGGGCCGCTTTCTTT.

This chain uses TRBV29-1 with TRBJ1-1, with 10 nucleotides matching TRBD1. Trimming removed 7 bases from V and 0 bases from J; junction bases left unmatched: 5. This CDR3 comprises 14 residues. CDR1 and CDR2 from the germline V gene are SQVTM and ANQGSEA. The CDR3 is CSGQDRGLNTEAFF. CDR3 nucleotides: TGCAGCGGACAAGACAGGGGGCTGAACACTGAAGCTTTCTTT.

The chain uses TRBV5-8 and TRBJ1-4, with D unresolved. Germline V gene lookup returns CDR1 SGHTS and CDR2 YDEGEE. This CDR3 is built from 14 residues. V shed 1 base and J shed 7 bases, with 11 bases lying between them. The CDR3 DNA follows: TGTGCCAGCAGCTTGATCTCCGGAGGTGAAAAACTGTTTTTT. Its translation: CASSLISGGEKLFF.

This clone was observed once. The rearrangement uses TRBV6-5 and TRBJ2-7, with D perhaps matching TRBD2 (6 bases). Germline-derived CDR1 and CDR2 are MNHEY and SVGAGI. V lost 6 bases, J lost 4 bases, and 16 bases lay in between. The CDR3 consists of 14 residues. Here the CDR3 DNA reads TGTGCCAGCAGCCCCACCGGGAGTGGGTACGAGCAGTACTTC. It codes for CASSPTGSGYEQYF.

V gene TRBV18 combines with J gene TRBJ1-6; D call uncertain. The CDR3 contains 17 residues. V gave up 6 bases and J gave up 5 bases, with 20 bases separating them. The germline V gene encodes CDR1 KGHSH and CDR2 LQKENI. CDR3 bases: TGTGCCAGCTCCCCCCTCACCATGGCTCTGGATAATTCACCCCTCCACTTT. Translated: CASSPLTMALDNSPLHF.

The chain is built from TRBV2 and TRBJ2-7; TRBD1 matches 9 bases. Per germline, CDR1 SNHLY and CDR2 FYNNEI. The junction had 5 bases not matched to a gene; V was cut back by 6 bases and J by 2 bases. The CDR3 covers 14 residues. For the CDR3, the DNA is TGTGCCAGCAGAGCCGGGACAGGGACCTACGAGCAGTACTTC. It translates to CASRAGTGTYEQYF.

CDR3 coding DNA: TGTGCCTGGAAATCTGGAAACACCATATATTTT. Translated: CAWKSGNTIYF. The rearrangement links TRBV30 to TRBJ1-3; no definite D call. V was shortened by 4 bases and J by 1 base, with 2 bases between the two germline ends. Germline V lookup: CDR1 GTSNPN, CDR2 SVGIG (reference sequence). This CDR3 contains 11 residues.

This rearrangement joins TRBV6-1 to TRBJ2-7; 7 bases match TRBD1. The CDR3 runs 13 residues. J lost 0 bases, V lost 8 bases, and 4 bases had no gene match. Germline V CDR1 and CDR2: MNHNS, SASEGT. The DNA for the CDR3 is TGTGCCAGCGAGGACAGGATCTCCTACGAGCAGTACTTC. The encoded protein is CASEDRISYEQYF.

The chain has TRBV27 and TRBJ1-6, with 10 positions matching TRBD1. The V gene's germline CDR1 is MNHEY and CDR2 SMNVEV (reference sequence). J lost 0 bases, V lost 3 bases, and 5 bases had no gene match. The CDR3 is 18 residues long. CDR3: CASSFSRDRGSYNSPLHF. CDR3 sequence (DNA): TGTGCCAGCAGTTTTTCCCGGGACAGGGGCTCCTATAATTCACCCCTCCACTTT.

This clone has more than one count but fewer than ten. The chain couples TRBV4-1 to TRBJ1-3; D perhaps matches TRBD1 (5 bases). Trimming shortened V by 1 base and J by 2 bases, and 21 bases separated the two germline ends. The CDR3 has 19 residues. Germline V gives CDR1 MGHRA, CDR2 YSYEKL. The CDR3 loop is CASSQVDSWGSSAGNTIYF. The CDR3 region has the DNA TGCGCCAGCAGCCAAGTCGACAGTTGGGGGTCTAGTGCTGGAAACACCATATATTTT.

This chain links TRBV19 with TRBJ2-2; D not certain. CDR3 size: 14 residues. The V end lost 5 bases, the J end lost 5 bases, and 12 bases lay between the germline ends. CDR1 and CDR2 (germline): LNHDA, SQIVND (reference sequence). As DNA, the CDR3 is TGTGCCAGTAGTCCCCACGATCCTACCGGGGAGCTGTTTTTT. Its translation: CASSPHDPTGELFF.

This chain connects TRBV7-6 to TRBJ2-7; D unresolved. The CDR3 covers 12 residues. Germline V CDR1 and CDR2: SGHVS, FNYEAQ. The V end was cut by 5 bases, the J end by 1 base, with 6 bases between. CDR3 coding DNA: TGTGCCAGCAGCGGGGTATCCTACGAGCAGTACTTC. It yields the protein CASSGVSYEQYF.

V is TRBV7-2 and J is TRBJ2-3; D gene ambiguous. Per germline, CDR1 SGHTA and CDR2 FQGNSA. The CDR3 has 14 amino acids. The germline V and J ends were trimmed by 5 bases and 0 bases, with 9 bases remaining between them. CDR3 in DNA: TGTGCCAGCAGCCCACCCCTCAGCACAGATACGCAGTATTTT. Translated: CASSPPLSTDTQYF.